The clone carrying this T cell receptor (beta chain) was seen a few times. Antigen: not known. V lost 6 bases and J 0 bases, leaving 12 bases between the germline ends. Looked up from germline, CDR1 is DFQATT and CDR2 is SNEGSKA (reference sequence). The CDR3 length is 14 residues. This sample is drawn from a study of response to subunit inactivated influenza vaccine. Whole-study findings and limits: After each seasonal influenza vaccination, few new T cells are recruited, the authors suggested.

TCRdb processed the RT-PCR reads anew with MiXCR; each CDR3 protein has one entry. The table has 700,000 to 900,000 distinct CDR3 sequences, around 20% seen once. The sample in question was PBMCs from blood, obtained 4 to 6 days after vaccination. The chain employs TRBV20-1 and TRBJ2-1; tentatively, D is TRBD2 (6 bases). The sequence derives from a man aged 45-60 years who received an inactivated influenza vaccine. CDR3 sequence reads: CSALSRGSYNEQFF. The CDR3 DNA reads as TGCAGTGCCCTTTCGCGGGGCTCCTACAATGAGCAGTTCTTC.